Listed below are T cell receptor beta chains from one sample, sequenced in a study of shared clonotypes between healthy human individuals. The assay was immunoSEQ multiplex PCR, and TCRdb's table has in-frame clones only and misses some. The table shows around 500,000 clones, with around 79% occurring only once. Sequenced: PBMCs. Every receptor here comes from a woman between 40 and 50 years old in good health. Some clones in this sample may be carry-over from other donors' samples. Both conserved end residues are part of each CDR3. Fields, in order: V gene, D gene, clone size, J gene, CDR3 DNA, CDR3 protein. D genes are given only for firm matches. Size values are once, few and many counts, or a class for expanded clones, and some rows have none.

>TRBV6-1|NA|NA|TRBJ2-7
TGTGCCAGCTCCTCGCGTTTCGCAGGAACCTACGAGCAGTACTTC
CASSSRFAGTYEQYF
>TRBV7-9|NA|NA|TRBJ2-3
TGTGCCAGCAGCCCACGGTTTGGACAAACCCCAGATACGCAGTATTTT
CASSPRFGQTPDTQYF
>TRBV7-9|TRBD1|NA|TRBJ1-1
TGTGCCAGCAGCTCGGGACAGGGAAGTACTGAAGCTTTCTTT
CASSSGQGSTEAFF
>TRBV28|NA|NA|TRBJ1-4
TGTGCCAGCAGCCCCGGCGGCCCCGAAAAACTGGTTTTT
CASSPGGPEKLVF
>TRBV7-3|TRBD1|NA|TRBJ2-6
TGTGCCAGCTTGGGGCGGACAGGGATCCCTCTCTCTGGGGCCAACGTCCTGACTTTC
CASLGRTGIPLSGANVLTF
>TRBV7-3|NA|NA|TRBJ2-3
TGTGCCAGCAGCTTACGTCAGGGAAATACGCAGTATTTT
CASSLRQGNTQYF
>TRBV2|TRBD1|NA|TRBJ2-7
TGTGCCGCGGGACAGGGTCCCTACGAGCAGTACTTC
CAAGQGPYEQYF
>TRBV5-1|TRBD1|NA|TRBJ1-1
TGCGCCAGCAGCTTGGAGACAGGGGGCTCTGAAGCTTTCTTT
CASSLETGGSEAFF
>TRBV19|NA|once|TRBJ1-5
TGTGCCAGTAGTAAGGACAGAAATCAGCCCCAGCATTTT
CASSKDRNQPQHF
>TRBV19|NA|few|TRBJ2-7
TGTGCCAGTAGTACCGGGAGCTACGAGCAGTACTTC
CASSTGSYEQYF
>TRBV6-6|NA|NA|TRBJ1-4
TGTGCCAGCAGTTACTCGCAGCCAAATGAAAAACTGTTTTTT
CASSYSQPNEKLFF
>TRBV5-1|TRBD1|once|TRBJ2-7
TGCGCCAGCAGCTTGGGTGTGCCGGGACAGGGTTCCCTGCAGTACTTC
CASSLGVPGQGSLQYF
>TRBV27|TRBD2|NA|TRBJ2-2
TGTGCCAGCTGCCTTCACGGGGCAGCGGGAGGTACCGGGGAGCTGTTTTTT
CASCLHGAAGGTGELFF
>TRBV19|NA|NA|TRBJ2-2
TGTGCCAGTAGACCGGTAGCGACAAACACCGGGGAGCTGTTTTTT
CASRPVATNTGELFF
>TRBV2|NA|NA|TRBJ2-5
TGTGCCAGCAGCCCCGGGGGCGTTAGCGACCTTGGGCAGTACTTC
CASSPGGVSDLGQYF
>TRBV5-6|TRBD1|once|TRBJ1-1
TGTGCCAGCAGCCTGCCCGGGACAGGGTCTGAAGCTTTCTTT
CASSLPGTGSEAFF
>TRBV5-1|TRBD1|NA|TRBJ2-3
TGCGCCAGCAGCGCCTCCGGGACAGGGCAAGATACGCAGTATTTT
CASSASGTGQDTQYF
>TRBV11-2|NA|NA|TRBJ2-1
TGTGCCAGCAGCCCGACGGTAACCCCCTACAATGAGCAGTTCTTC
CASSPTVTPYNEQFF
>TRBV4-2|NA|NA|TRBJ2-7
TGTGCCAGCAGCCAAGTACACCACCGATACGAGCAGTACTTC
CASSQVHHRYEQYF
>TRBV7-8|TRBD2|NA|TRBJ2-3
TGTGCCAGCAGCTTAGAGTCTAGCGGGGTGCATACGCAGTATTTT
CASSLESSGVHTQYF
>TRBV21-1|NA|NA|TRBJ1-4
TGTGCCAGCAGCAAAGCGAGGGTCAGGGAAGGCGAAAAACTGTTTTTT
CASSKARVREGEKLFF
>TRBV7-6|NA|NA|TRBJ2-5
TGTGCCAGCAGCTCTGTCCGGGTGGGGGAGACCCAGTACTTC
CASSSVRVGETQYF
>TRBV4-1|NA|NA|TRBJ1-4
TGCGCCAGCAGCCGGGGGGGGAGGGATGAAAAACTGTTTTTT
CASSRGGRDEKLFF
>TRBV18|NA|NA|TRBJ2-5
TGTGCCAGCTCACCACCCGGTAAAGAGACCCAGTACTTC
CASSPPGKETQYF
>TRBV5-4|TRBD1|NA|TRBJ1-1
TGTGCCAGCAGCAGCGGACAGGGCCTGAACACTGAAGCTTTCTTT
CASSSGQGLNTEAFF
>TRBV10-3|TRBD2|NA|TRBJ2-3
TGTGCCATCAGTTATTCTAGCGGAAACACAGATACGCAGTATTTT
CAISYSSGNTDTQYF
>TRBV5-1|TRBD1|NA|TRBJ2-7
TGCGCCAGCAGCATTGCCGGGACAGGGCCGTACGAGCAGTACTTC
CASSIAGTGPYEQYF
>TRBV10-3|NA|NA|TRBJ1-3
TGTGCCATCAGTGAGTCTCGGGGGCTGGACACCATATATTTT
CAISESRGLDTIYF
>TRBV19|NA|few|TRBJ1-1
TGTGCCAGTAGTACCAGACAGCGGACGATGAACACTGAAGCTTTCTTT
CASSTRQRTMNTEAFF
>TRBV28|NA|NA|TRBJ2-7
TGTGCCAGCAGTTGGAGCTACGAGCAGTACTTC
CASSWSYEQYF
>TRBV11-3|TRBD2|few|TRBJ2-2
TGTGCCAGCAGCTTAATAGCGGGAACGAACACCGGGGAGCTGTTTTTT
CASSLIAGTNTGELFF
>TRBV30|TRBD1|NA|TRBJ2-7
TGTGCCTGGAGCCTGAGACCCGGGGACAGTCTCTCCTACGAGCAGTACTTC
CAWSLRPGDSLSYEQYF
>TRBV7-9|NA|NA|TRBJ2-1
TGTGCCAGCAGCTTATACGATGAGCAGTTCTTC
CASSLYDEQFF
>TRBV9|TRBD2|NA|TRBJ2-3
TGTGCCAGCAGCTCCCTAGCGGGCGGTGGCACAGATACGCAGTATTTT
CASSSLAGGGTDTQYF
>TRBV27|NA|NA|TRBJ2-1
TGTGCCAGCGCCATTGGGGGTGAGCAGTTCTTC
CASAIGGEQFF
>TRBV18|NA|NA|TRBJ1-1
TGTGCCAGCTCACCCCTTACAGGGATCACTGAAGCTTTCTTT
CASSPLTGITEAFF
>TRBV11-3|NA|NA|TRBJ2-3
TGTGCCATCCTGCCCAAGGACTACGGCACAGATACGCAGTATTTT
CAILPKDYGTDTQYF
>TRBV10-1|NA|NA|TRBJ2-3
TGCGCCAGCAGTGACCACATTGGACGGGAGAGCACAGATACGCAGTATTTT
CASSDHIGRESTDTQYF
>TRBV28|NA|NA|TRBJ1-2
TGTGCCAGCAGTTTTTCAGGCAGAGGCTACACCTTC
CASSFSGRGYTF
>TRBV28|TRBD2|NA|TRBJ2-7
TGTGCCAGCAGTAGACTAGCGGGAGACGGGGGGGAGCAGTACTTC
CASSRLAGDGGEQYF
>TRBV7-6|NA|NA|TRBJ2-5
TGTGCCAGCAGCTTAGACCCCGGGACTTCCCCAGAGACCCAGTACTTC
CASSLDPGTSPETQYF
>TRBV18|TRBD1|few|TRBJ1-1
TGTGCCAGCTCACAGAAGGGGGCCCCCGTGAACACTGAAGCTTTCTTT
CASSQKGAPVNTEAFF
>TRBV11-2|NA|NA|TRBJ2-7
TGTGCCAGCAGCCGGTCTACTAGCAACTACGAGCAGTACTTC
CASSRSTSNYEQYF
>TRBV6-5|TRBD1|NA|TRBJ2-3
TGTGCCAGTACAGGGGTTAGCACAGATACGCAGTATTTT
CASTGVSTDTQYF
>TRBV5-1|NA|NA|TRBJ2-1
TGCGCCAGCAGCTTTTCGGGAGACAATGAGCAGTTCTTC
CASSFSGDNEQFF
>TRBV7-2|NA|NA|TRBJ2-7
TGTGCCAGCAGCTTGGGACTCCGCGACTACGAGCAGTACTTC
CASSLGLRDYEQYF
>TRBV10-3|TRBD2|NA|TRBJ2-1
TGTGCCATCAGTGTTCGAGGTAGCGGGAGGGGAATTGCCTACAATGAGCAGTTCTTC
CAISVRGSGRGIAYNEQFF
>TRBV27|NA|NA|TRBJ2-5
TGTGCCAGCAGTTTATTTGGTCAGCAAGAGACCCAGTACTTC
CASSLFGQQETQYF
>TRBV4-2|TRBD2|few|TRBJ2-6
TGTGCCAGCAGCCAGGAAGCACCGGGACTAGCATCTGGGGCCAACGTCCTGACTTTC
CASSQEAPGLASGANVLTF